This TCR beta chain derives from a study of CD8 T cell repertoires and HIV-1 epitope variants. Comment on this clone: The antigen is unknown.

CDR3 length: 14 residues. Per germline, CDR1 SEHNR and CDR2 FQNEAQ (reference sequence). With 1 base removed from V and 5 bases from J, the gap between germline ends came to 9 bases. Sequencing was performed with immunoSEQ multiplex PCR; in TCRdb, only in-frame clones are kept and a portion is missing. This table has 6,000 or so clones, around two thirds appearing once. The chain joins TRBV7-9 to TRBJ2-1; no reliable D call. The sequence was collected from a male donor with HIV. Sequenced sample: cultured CD8+ T cells derived from PBMCs. In nucleotides, the CDR3 is TGTGCCAGCAGCTTAGATAGGATGGACAATGAGCAGTTCTTC. It yields the protein CASSLDRMDNEQFF.